The text below deals with one T cell receptor beta chain. This entry comes from a study of shared clonotypes between healthy human individuals. Trimming cost V 0 bases and J 6 bases; bases outside gene matches: 7. This CDR3 contains 15 residues. Germline loops: CDR1 MRHNA, CDR2 SNTAGT. The naive CD8 fraction comprised CD45RO-negative cells positively selected for CCR7 and excluded terminally differentiated effector memory CD45RA+ cells. This table comes from immunoSEQ multiplex PCR, and its TCRdb copy is limited to in-frame clones, with some not included. The sample consists of under 1 million clones, more than 85% of them appearing once.

The sequence derives from a man aged 30-40 years in good health. The sample comprised naive CD8+ T cells sorted from blood. This chain links TRBV6-4 with TRBJ1-2, with 7 bases identical to TRBD1. The CDR3 sequence is CASSDSGTASDGYTF. The CDR3 DNA sequence: TGTGCCAGCAGTGACTCGGGGACAGCGTCGGATGGCTACACCTTC.